The next 23 T cell receptor beta chains were all read from a single sample in a study of blood T cells in healthy people across ages. A second roughly 6 to 11 cycle PCR used barcoded and J-beta primers. MiXCR was run by TCRdb on the 5' RACE reads, yielding one entry per CDR3 protein. This table holds 650,000 to 800,000 distinct CDR3 sequences, 40% to 50% found once. The sequenced material came from blood. The receptor set was obtained from a man aged 60 to 75 in good health.

This clonotype was observed many times. CDR3 residues: CSADERNYGYTF. The CDR3 bases are TGCAGCGCCGACGAGAGGAACTATGGCTACACCTTC. The V and J genes are TRBV20-1 and TRBJ1-2; D not resolved. The CDR3 spans 12 residues. Germline assignment: CDR1 DFQATT and CDR2 SNEGSKA (reference sequence).

This clonotype came up a few times. The V call is TRBV20-1, the J call TRBJ1-2; D is uncertain. Trimming removed 6 bases from V and 6 bases from J, with 14 bases in between. Germline assignment: CDR1 DFQATT and CDR2 SNEGSKA (reference sequence). This CDR3 comprises 12 residues. The CDR3 DNA is TGCAGTGCCCAGGAGGTCCGCCATGGCTACACCTTC. Residues: CSAQEVRHGYTF.

The table lists this clonotype with a few counts. V and J are TRBV20-1 and TRBJ2-3; tentative D call: TRBD2 (5 bases). Germline-derived CDR1 and CDR2 are DFQATT and SNEGSKA (reference sequence). The CDR3 is 15 residues long. V lost 3 bases to trimming and J lost 2 bases, with 15 bases between them. The CDR3 is CSASEVGSPTDTQYF. CDR3 coding DNA: TGCAGTGCTAGCGAGGTGGGGAGTCCCACAGATACGCAGTATTTT.

The chain carries TRBV12-3 or TRBV12-4 and TRBJ2-6; TRBD1 matches 8 bases. The CDR3 has 18 residues. V trimming: 2 bases; J trimming: 0 bases; junction bases outside the gene matches: 6. The CDR3 here is CASSLPRDRFSGANVLTF. CDR3 nucleotides: TGTGCCAGCAGTTTACCCAGGGACAGGTTCTCTGGGGCCAACGTCCTGACTTTC.

This chain uses TRBV9 with TRBJ2-7; 8 positions agree with TRBD1. Germline CDR1 SGDLS, CDR2 YYNGEE. This CDR3 spans 16 amino acids. The trim removed 4 bases at V and 2 bases at J, leaving 11 bases unmatched. The CDR3 region is CASSPGQGYSAYEQYF. The CDR3 region has the DNA TGTGCCAGCAGCCCTGGACAGGGATATTCAGCCTACGAGCAGTACTTC.

The chain has TRBV6-6 and TRBJ1-4; 9 bases match TRBD1. The CDR3 is 13 amino acids. With V trimmed by 10 bases and J by 8 bases, 8 bases remained unmatched. Germline values: CDR1 MNHNY, CDR2 SVGAGI (reference sequence). The CDR3 DNA sequence: TGTGCCATCAAACAGGGGGCAAGAGAAAAACTGTTTTTT. It codes for CAIKQGAREKLFF.

This clonotype appeared a few times. This chain connects TRBV12-3 or TRBV12-4 to TRBJ1-5; D is unclear. Trimming shortened V by 6 bases and J by 3 bases, and 9 bases separated the two germline ends. The CDR3 has 13 amino acids. The CDR3 bases are TGTGCCAGCAGCCCCTCAACCAATCAGCCCCAGCATTTT. Its protein product is CASSPSTNQPQHF.

This clonotype was recorded a few times. The chain carries TRBV4-3 and TRBJ1-4; 10 bases are shared with TRBD1. CDR1 is LGHNA and CDR2 is YSLEER in the germline V gene. Losses at the gene ends were 3 bases for V and 4 bases for J; bases not matched to a gene: 5. CDR3 size: 16 residues. CDR3: CASSQTGQGVNEKLFF. The CDR3 nucleotides read TGCGCCAGCAGCCAGACCGGACAGGGGGTTAATGAAAAACTGTTTTTT.

The CDR3 region is CASSYSNRGPKLQHF. The CDR3 DNA reads as TGTGCCAGCAGTTACTCGAATCGGGGTCCAAAGCTCCAGCATTTT. This chain links TRBV6-2 or TRBV6-3 with TRBJ1-5, with no clear D. V lost 0 bases to trimming and J lost 12 bases, with 18 bases between them. CDR3 length: 15 amino acids. Germline CDR1 is MNHEY and CDR2 is SVGEGT.

This clonotype was seen more than once but under ten times. The chain uses TRBV20-1 and TRBJ2-7, with no clear D. Trimming stripped 6 bases from V and 2 bases from J, with 8 bases between. The germline V gene has CDR1 DFQATT and CDR2 SNEGSKA (reference sequence). The CDR3 length is 11 residues. The CDR3 protein is CSAPTPYEQYF. The CDR3 DNA is TGCAGTGCCCCGACCCCCTACGAGCAGTACTTC.

This clonotype was counted between two and nine times. V and J are TRBV6-2 or TRBV6-3 and TRBJ2-7, with 8 positions matching TRBD1. V shed 5 bases and J 0 bases; nucleotides not matched to a gene: 9. The CDR3 totals 16 residues. CDR1 MNHEY and CDR2 SVGEGT come from the germline V gene. The CDR3 here is CASSDRTGWSSYEQYF. CDR3 nucleotides: TGTGCCAGCAGTGACCGGACAGGGTGGAGCTCCTACGAGCAGTACTTC.

This clonotype turned up a few times. The gene calls are TRBV12-3 or TRBV12-4 and TRBJ1-1; no firm D call. The length of the CDR3 is 13 residues. V shed 2 bases and J shed 4 bases, with 8 bases lying between them. The CDR3 sequence is CASSLQERTEAFF. The CDR3 DNA reads as TGTGCCAGCAGTTTACAGGAACGCACTGAAGCTTTCTTT.

This chain connects TRBV9 to TRBJ2-1; D is uncertain. Germline CDR1 is SGDLS and CDR2 is YYNGEE. This CDR3 spans 13 amino acids. V was shortened by 0 bases and J by 5 bases, with 6 bases between the two germline ends. The CDR3 DNA is TGTGCCAGCAGCGTAGTTGGGGACAATGAGCAGTTCTTC. Its protein product is CASSVVGDNEQFF.

This clonotype showed up just a few times. V is TRBV20-1 and J is TRBJ2-6; D is uncertain. Germline V CDR1 and CDR2: DFQATT, SNEGSKA (reference sequence). V lost 3 bases and J lost 0, with 9 bases in between. The CDR3 length is 15 residues. The CDR3 region has the DNA TGCAGTGCTAGGGTCCTAAGCTCTGGGGCCAACGTCCTGACTTTC. It specifies CSARVLSSGANVLTF.

The CDR3 sequence is CAWDNAAGVDKNIQYF. Here the CDR3 DNA reads TGTGCCTGGGACAACGCAGCGGGGGTCGACAAAAACATTCAGTACTTC. The chain combines TRBV30 with TRBJ2-4; the match to TRBD2 covers 8 bases. Trimming at V came to 5 bases and at J to 3 bases, leaving 12 bases not matched to a gene. CDR1 and CDR2 (germline): GTSNPN, SVGIG (reference sequence). There are 16 residues in the CDR3.

The chain has TRBV4-1 and TRBJ2-1; 11 bases fit TRBD2. The CDR3 consists of 14 residues. Germline V gives CDR1 MGHRA, CDR2 YSYEKL. Germline trimming cut 4 bases from V and 9 bases from J; bases unmatched to any gene: 5. The CDR3 spells CASSPTTSGSEQFF. CDR3 nucleotides: TGCGCCAGCAGCCCCACCACTAGCGGGAGTGAGCAGTTCTTC.

CDR3 DNA: TGCAGCGCCGGGACAGGGGGAAACTATGGCTACACCTTC. Translation: CSAGTGGNYGYTF. The chain employs TRBV20-1 and TRBJ1-2, with TRBD1 identical over 11 bases. CDR1 is DFQATT, CDR2 SNEGSKA, per germline (reference sequence). The CDR3 loop spans 13 amino acids.

The chain is built from TRBV4-3 and TRBJ2-5; 8 nucleotides line up with TRBD2. Germline V gene data show CDR1 as LGHNA and CDR2 as YSLEER. The CDR3 has 16 residues. With V trimmed by 0 bases and J by 11 bases, 14 bases remained unmatched. CDR3 amino acids: CASSQEFASGGGEQYF. DNA of the CDR3: TGCGCCAGCAGCCAAGAATTCGCAAGCGGGGGCGGTGAGCAGTACTTC.

This clonotype was seen repeatedly, ten times or more. This chain uses TRBV10-3 with TRBJ2-7; D is tentatively TRBD1 or TRBD2 (5 bases each). Per germline, CDR1 ENHRY and CDR2 SYGVKD. This CDR3 comprises 14 residues. The V end lost 6 bases, the J end lost 6 bases, and 18 bases lay between the germline ends. In nucleotides, the CDR3 is TGTGCCATCAGCCGAGGGGCGGGTGTAGGCGAGCAGTACTTC. The encoded protein is CAISRGAGVGEQYF.

The chain recombines TRBV27 with TRBJ1-2; 9 bases map to TRBD1. The CDR3 totals 16 residues. The trim removed 5 bases at V and 0 bases at J, leaving 7 bases unmatched. The germline gives CDR1 MNHEY, CDR2 SMNVEV (reference sequence). The CDR3 reads CASSRTGAPSNYGYTF. CDR3 sequence (DNA): TGTGCCAGCAGTAGGACAGGGGCGCCTTCTAACTATGGCTACACCTTC.

Note on this clonotype: A single base separates this from a much larger clone, so it may be a read error. This chain joins TRBV20-1 and TRBJ2-1; no firm D call. The J call is in doubt because the DNA end fits TRBJ2-7 better. The CDR3 totals 16 residues. Germline CDR1 is DFQATT and CDR2 is SNEGSKA (reference sequence). CDR3 sequence (DNA): TGCAGTGCTAGGGGCCCTGCTCCGAGCTCCTACAATGAGCAGTACTTC. It encodes CSARGPAPSSYNEQYF.

Here the CDR3 reads CAGSKALFGEQYF. The CDR3 DNA reads as TGTGCCGGCAGCAAAGCTCTCTTCGGCGAGCAGTACTTC. The chain has TRBV21-1 and TRBJ2-7. TRBV21-1 is shown as a pseudogene. CDR3 length: 13 residues.

Concerning this clonotype: A read error may produce the germline difference seen at one junction end. This chain uses TRBV4-2 with TRBJ2-3; 7 bases are shared with TRBD2. CDR3 length: 18 residues. Germline V gene sequence: CDR1 LGHNA, CDR2 YNFKEQ. CDR3: CASSQEPPRAGDMDTRYF. The CDR3, as DNA: TGTGCCAGCAGCCAAGAGCCCCCCCGGGCGGGAGATATGGATACGCGGTATTTT.